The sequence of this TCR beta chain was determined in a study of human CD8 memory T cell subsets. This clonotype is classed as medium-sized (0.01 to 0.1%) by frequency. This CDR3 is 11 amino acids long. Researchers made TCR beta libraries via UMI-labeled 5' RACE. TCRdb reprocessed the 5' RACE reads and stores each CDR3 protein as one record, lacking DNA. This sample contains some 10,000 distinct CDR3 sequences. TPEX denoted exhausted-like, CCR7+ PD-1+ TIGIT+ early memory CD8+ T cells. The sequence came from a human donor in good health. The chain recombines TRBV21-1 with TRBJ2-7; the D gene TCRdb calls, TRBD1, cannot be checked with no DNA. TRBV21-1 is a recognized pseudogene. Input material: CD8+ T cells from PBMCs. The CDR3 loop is CAAGQGYEQYF.